These 24 T cell receptor beta chains were all obtained from the same sample, sequenced in a study of CD8 T cells in Susac syndrome. Random hexamers primed reverse transcription of about 0.5 to 1 ug RNA. TCRdb fed the immunoSEQ multiplex PCR reads into MiXCR, producing one record per CDR3 protein. This sample has around 170,000 distinct CDR3 sequences, with about 95% found just once. Sequenced material: CD8+ T cells from PBMCs. Receptor source: a human donor with Susac syndrome.

This rearrangement joins TRBV5-1 to TRBJ2-7, with 7 bases that match TRBD1. CDR1 and CDR2 (germline): SGHRS, YFSETQ. The CDR3 is 17 amino acids. The trim removed 0 bases at V and 2 bases at J, leaving 11 bases unmatched. This chain's CDR3 is CASSLAATGLTTYEQYF. The CDR3 DNA reads as TGCGCCAGCAGCTTGGCCGCGACAGGGCTCACCACCTACGAGCAGTACTTC.

The chain combines TRBV3-1 with TRBJ1-6; the D gene is possibly TRBD1 (5 bases). In germline, CDR1 is LGHDT, CDR2 YNNKEL (reference sequence). The length of the CDR3 is 15 residues. V dropped 6 bases and J dropped 8 bases, with 17 bases sitting between them. The CDR3 DNA sequence: TGTGCCAGCAGTCTAAATGTGAGGGGAGATTCACCCCTCCACTTT. It codes for CASSLNVRGDSPLHF.

The chain employs TRBV19 and TRBJ1-1; 7 bases match TRBD1. V shed 6 bases, J shed 1 base, and the junction held 8 bases outside the gene matches. This CDR3 contains 15 residues. CDR1 is LNHDA and CDR2 is SQIVND in the germline V gene (reference sequence). The CDR3, as DNA: TGTGCCAGTAGCCTGGTCGGACAGGCGAACACTGAAGCTTTCTTT. Protein: CASSLVGQANTEAFF.

V and J are TRBV5-4 and TRBJ2-3; 7 bases agree with TRBD1. The germline gives CDR1 SGHNT, CDR2 YYREEE (reference sequence). The V gene end was trimmed by 5 bases and the J gene end by 4 bases; junction bases not matched to a gene: 16. The CDR3 is made up of 17 amino acids. The CDR3 loop reads CASSQPSETGFADTQYF. In DNA, the CDR3 is TGTGCCAGCAGTCAACCCTCCGAGACAGGGTTCGCAGATACGCAGTATTTT.

The J gene is TRBJ1-4, the V gene TRBV2; 9 nucleotides match TRBD1. The CDR3 runs 16 residues. V shed 10 bases, J shed 7 bases, and the junction held 16 bases outside the gene matches. Germline-derived CDR1 and CDR2 are SNHLY and FYNNEI. The CDR3 reads CAIYSGTGSGGEKLFF. The CDR3 DNA follows: TGTGCCATCTACTCCGGGACAGGGAGCGGTGGTGAAAAACTGTTTTTT.

The chain couples TRBV5-1 to TRBJ1-2; D is possibly TRBD1 (5 bases). The V gene lost 4 bases and the J gene lost 4 bases, with 14 bases spanning the gap. The CDR3 runs to 14 residues. Germline V gives CDR1 SGHRS, CDR2 YFSETQ. In DNA, the CDR3 is TGCGCCAGCAGCCAAATACAGGCAATCTATGGCTACACCTTC. Translation gives CASSQIQAIYGYTF.

The J gene is TRBJ1-2, the V gene TRBV4-1; no clear D gene. Germline V CDR1 and CDR2: MGHRA, YSYEKL. Trimming pared 1 base from V and 6 bases from J, leaving 9 bases between. The CDR3 length is 13 residues. The CDR3 region is CASSQVGRDGYTF. The CDR3 DNA is TGCGCCAGCAGCCAAGTCGGCCGGGATGGCTACACCTTC.

The chain is built from TRBV14 and TRBJ2-7; no clear D. Trimming removed 3 bases at V and 0 bases at J, with 9 bases between. The CDR3 covers 14 residues. Per the germline V gene, CDR1 is SGHDN and CDR2 is FVKESK. As DNA, the CDR3 is TGTGCCAGCAGCCAGAGCCTTACCTCCTACGAGCAGTACTTC. It translates to CASSQSLTSYEQYF.

The chain employs TRBV7-9 and TRBJ2-5; D is unresolved. The length of the CDR3 is 12 residues. V lost 2 bases, J lost 5 bases, and 6 bases lay in between. Germline CDR1 is SEHNR and CDR2 is FQNEAQ (reference sequence). CDR3 sequence reads: CASSLIRETQYF. In DNA, the CDR3 is TGTGCCAGCAGCTTAATTCGGGAGACCCAGTACTTC.

The chain carries TRBV11-2 and TRBJ1-4, with D uncertain. This CDR3 has 13 amino acids. The germline gives CDR1 SGHAT, CDR2 FQNNGV. V gave up 7 bases and J gave up 3 bases, with 9 bases separating them. In nucleotides, the CDR3 is TGTGCCAGCAAGTTTTGGGCTAATGAAAAACTGTTTTTT. Residues: CASKFWANEKLFF.

For the CDR3, the DNA is TGTGCCAGCAGCGCCTTTCTAGCGGAGAAGAACAATGAGCAGTTCTTC. Protein: CASSAFLAEKNNEQFF. The chain has TRBV9 and TRBJ2-1; TRBD2 matches 7 bases. The germline gives CDR1 SGDLS, CDR2 YYNGEE. The CDR3 is 16 residues long. After removal of 3 bases from V and 5 bases from J, the junction contained 11 bases not matched to a gene.

The chain employs TRBV25-1 and TRBJ2-7; D is tentatively TRBD1 or TRBD2 (5 bases each). CDR1 and CDR2 from the germline V gene are MGHDK and SYGVNS. V was trimmed by 10 bases and J by 7 bases, leaving 14 bases between them. This CDR3 is 11 amino acids long. CDR3: CATGPLWEQYF. For the CDR3, the DNA is TGTGCCACGGGACCCCTGTGGGAGCAGTACTTC.

This chain connects TRBV25-1 to TRBJ2-7; D remains unclear. CDR1 MGHDK and CDR2 SYGVNS come from the germline V gene. With 0 bases removed from V and 2 bases from J, the gap between germline ends came to 5 bases. The CDR3 is 13 amino acids. In nucleotides, the CDR3 is TGTGCCAGCAGTGAATACTACACCTACGAGCAGTACTTC. This encodes CASSEYYTYEQYF.

This sequence joins TRBV19 and TRBJ1-5; no clear D gene. V was clipped by 1 base and J by 2 bases, with 6 bases between them. Germline CDR1 is LNHDA and CDR2 is SQIVND (reference sequence). The CDR3 extends over 14 amino acids. CDR3 sequence reads: CASSIGEGNQPQHF. CDR3 coding DNA: TGTGCCAGTAGTATAGGGGAGGGCAATCAGCCCCAGCATTTT. The full variable domain, rest sourced from reference TRBV19 and TRBJ1-5, is DGGITQSPKYLFRKEGQNVTLSCEQNLNHDAMYWYRQDPGQGLRLIYYSQIVNDFQKGDIAEGYSVSREKKESFPLTVTSAQKNPTAFYLCASSIGEGNQPQHFGDGTRLSIL.

This clonotype appeared once. This chain uses TRBV27 with TRBJ2-5; tentative D call: TRBD2 (6 bases). Trimming left V 2 bases short and J 3 bases short, with 10 bases between. The CDR3 has 14 amino acids. CDR1 is MNHEY and CDR2 is SMNVEV in the germline V gene (reference sequence). CDR3 in DNA: TGTGCCAGCAGTTTACGCGGACTAAAAGAGACCCAGTACTTC. It is translated as CASSLRGLKETQYF.

V gene TRBV20-1 combines with J gene TRBJ2-7, with TRBD1 identical over 12 bases. Germline CDR1 and CDR2: DFQATT and SNEGSKA (reference sequence). Trimming removed 5 bases from V and 4 bases from J; junction bases left unmatched: 6. The CDR3 loop spans 14 amino acids. CDR3 loop: CSARPGQGAYEQYF. The DNA for the CDR3 is TGCAGTGCTCGACCGGGACAGGGGGCTTACGAGCAGTACTTC.

This clonotype is a singleton in its sample. V is TRBV29-1 and J is TRBJ1-2; D gene ambiguous. The V and J ends lost 6 bases and 8 bases respectively, with 10 bases between them. The CDR3 totals 10 residues. Germline assignment: CDR1 SQVTM and CDR2 ANQGSEA. The CDR3 loop is CSVEGRGYTF. The CDR3 region has the DNA TGCAGCGTGGAGGGTCGGGGCTACACCTTC.

The rearrangement links TRBV20-1 to TRBJ1-1; D uncertain. This CDR3 has 14 residues. Germline values: CDR1 DFQATT, CDR2 SNEGSKA (reference sequence). V lost 0 bases to trimming and J lost 13 bases, with 21 bases between them. This CDR3 reads CSARETSGPTLVFF. For the CDR3, the DNA is TGCAGTGCTAGAGAGACGTCAGGACCTACTCTCGTTTTCTTT.

This rearrangement joins TRBV6-2 or TRBV6-3 to TRBJ2-7; tentatively, D is TRBD2 (5 bases). CDR1 is MNHEY, CDR2 SVGEGT, per germline. The CDR3 totals 15 residues. V lost 0 bases and J 5 bases, leaving 14 bases between the germline ends. This CDR3 is CASSYSPSGTDEQYF. The CDR3 bases are TGTGCCAGCAGTTACTCTCCCAGCGGTACTGACGAGCAGTACTTC.

The V gene is TRBV7-2, the J gene TRBJ2-4; D gene uncertain. Germline CDR1 and CDR2: SGHTA and FQGNSA. Trimming removed 4 bases at V and 2 bases at J, with 9 bases between. The CDR3 extends over 14 amino acids. CDR3 region: CASSSQTTKNIQYF. The CDR3 coding sequence is TGTGCCAGCAGCTCCCAGACAACCAAAAACATTCAGTACTTC.

J is TRBJ2-3 and V is TRBV5-5; D is uncertain. Germline V lookup: CDR1 SGHKS, CDR2 YYEKEE (reference sequence). The CDR3 is 14 amino acids. Trimming took off 0 bases at V and 5 bases at J, with 10 bases between the two ends. CDR3 nucleotide sequence: TGTGCCAGCAGCTTGGCCGGCCTATTAGATACGCAGTATTTT. Protein product: CASSLAGLLDTQYF.

V usage is TRBV4-1 and J usage is TRBJ2-1; 13 bases match TRBD2. Trimming took 4 bases from V and 2 from J; bases not matched to a gene: 8. The CDR3 sequence is 18 residues long. Germline V gives CDR1 MGHRA, CDR2 YSYEKL. The CDR3 region is CASSPGLAGPSPYNEQFF. The CDR3, as DNA: TGCGCCAGCAGCCCGGGACTAGCGGGGCCATCACCCTACAATGAGCAGTTCTTC.

V gene TRBV27 combines with J gene TRBJ2-4; perhaps TRBD1 as D (6 bases). Germline V lookup: CDR1 MNHEY, CDR2 SMNVEV (reference sequence). This CDR3 has 16 amino acids. Trimming stripped 5 bases from V and 5 bases from J, with 19 bases between. CDR3 residues: CASSGYRVDGENIQYF. The CDR3 nucleotides read TGTGCCAGCAGTGGCTACAGGGTCGATGGCGAAAACATTCAGTACTTC.

The chain has TRBV9 and TRBJ2-3; maybe TRBD1 (7 bases). The length of the CDR3 is 12 residues. Trimming removed 4 bases from V and 9 bases from J, with 12 bases in between. Germline assignment: CDR1 SGDLS and CDR2 YYNGEE. CDR3 sequence: CASSQQGGTQYF. The CDR3, as DNA: TGTGCCAGCAGCCAGCAGGGGGGCACGCAGTATTTT.